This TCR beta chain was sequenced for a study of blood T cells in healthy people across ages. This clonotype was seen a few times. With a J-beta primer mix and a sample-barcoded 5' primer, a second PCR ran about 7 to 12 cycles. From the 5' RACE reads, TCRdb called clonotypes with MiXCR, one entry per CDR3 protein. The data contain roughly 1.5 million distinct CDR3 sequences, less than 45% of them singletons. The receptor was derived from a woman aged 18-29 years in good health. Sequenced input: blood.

This CDR3 reads CSAREHTDTQYF. Written as DNA, the CDR3 is TGCAGTGCTAGAGAACACACAGATACGCAGTATTTT. This chain joins TRBV20-1 and TRBJ2-3; D uncertain. The CDR3 is 12 amino acids. CDR1 and CDR2 (germline): DFQATT, SNEGSKA (reference sequence). V was cut by 0 bases and J by 2 bases, with 3 bases left in between.